Sequencing of this T cell receptor beta chain was carried out in a study of T cell repertoires in cytomegalovirus infection. The CDR3 is made up of 12 amino acids. V lost 5 bases, J lost 4 bases, and 8 bases lay in between. Per the germline V gene, CDR1 is SGHAT and CDR2 is FQNNGV. A word on this clonotype: Its target is unknown. The conserved phenylalanine or tryptophan normally closing the CDR3 is absent here, so this likely arose from a read error.

A single record per CDR3 protein comes from TCRdb applying MiXCR to the reads. The sample has approximately 110,000 distinct CDR3 sequences; under 50% are singletons. This chain uses TRBV11-2 with TRBJ2-5; no reliable D call. This clonotype originated in a human donor in good health (CMV status not recorded). Some clones in this sample may be carry-over from other donors' samples. The sequencing used CD8+ T cells from cultured PBMCs, collected from culture after CMV antigen stimulation. This chain's CDR3 is CASSPGVETQYL. CDR3 nucleotides: TGTGCCAGCAGCCCCGGAGTAGAGACCCAGTACCTC.